The 5 T cell receptor beta chains below all came from one sample that was sequenced in a study of T cells after yellow fever vaccination. TCRdb called the 5' RACE reads again in MiXCR, with one record for every CDR3 protein. Of roughly 96,000 distinct CDR3 sequences listed, over 8% are singletons. Sequencing used CD8+ T cells not binding an NS4B(214-222) dextramer, sorted from PBMCs, obtained approximately 15 days after the first yellow fever vaccination. These receptors originate from a young man who received the YFV17D yellow fever vaccine.

Ten or more counts support this clonotype. The chain employs TRBV20-1 and TRBJ2-1, with 13 bases fitting TRBD2. V lost 4 bases to trimming and J lost 10 bases; unmatched junction nucleotides: 7. Germline V lookup: CDR1 DFQATT, CDR2 SNEGSKA (reference sequence). The CDR3 runs 14 residues. The CDR3 protein is CSAMTSGGPREQFF. CDR3 coding DNA: TGCAGTGCTATGACTAGCGGGGGGCCCCGAGAGCAGTTCTTC.

V usage is TRBV28 and J usage is TRBJ2-5, with 7 bases that match TRBD1. V lost 6 bases to trimming and J lost 4 bases; unmatched junction nucleotides: 11. Germline V gives CDR1 MDHEN, CDR2 SYDVKM. This CDR3 comprises 15 residues. The CDR3, as DNA: TGTGCCAGCAGCCCGGACAGGAGCTTTCTAGAGACCCAGTACTTC. It translates to CASSPDRSFLETQYF. Complete variable domain (other parts from reference TRBV28 and TRBJ2-5): DVKVTQSSRYLVKRTGEKVFLECVQDMDHENMFWYRQDPGLGLRLIYFSYDVKMKEKGDIPEGYSVSREKKERFSLILESASTNQTSMYLCASSPDRSFLETQYFGPGTRLLVL.

The V and J genes are TRBV4-2 and TRBJ2-7; a weak D match, TRBD1 (8 bases). Trimming cost V 0 bases and J 3 bases, with 18 bases left between them. The germline V gene encodes CDR1 LGHNA and CDR2 YNFKEQ. This CDR3 has 17 residues. The CDR3 loop reads CASSQEMSGTGFYEQYF. Written as DNA, the CDR3 is TGTGCCAGCAGCCAAGAAATGAGCGGGACAGGCTTCTACGAGCAGTACTTC.

This clonotype came up many times. V gene TRBV4-1 combines with J gene TRBJ2-7; tentatively, D is TRBD1 (7 bases). CDR1 and CDR2 from the germline V gene are MGHRA and YSYEKL. V lost 0 bases to trimming and J lost 5 bases, with 14 bases between them. The CDR3 is 15 amino acids. CDR3 in DNA: TGCGCCAGCAGCCAAGAGGAGGGGGCGAGGAACGAGCAGTACTTC. Translated, it gives CASSQEEGARNEQYF.

This sequence joins TRBV28 and TRBJ1-1, with D perhaps TRBD1 (5 bases). CDR1 is MDHEN, CDR2 SYDVKM, per germline. The CDR3 extends over 14 amino acids. The V end lost 5 bases, the J end lost 0 bases, and 10 bases lay between the germline ends. DNA of the CDR3: TGTGCCAGCAGTCCGCGGACATTGAACACTGAAGCTTTCTTT. Its translation is CASSPRTLNTEAFF. Full variable domain (missing parts from reference TRBV28 and TRBJ1-1): DVKVTQSSRYLVKRTGEKVFLECVQDMDHENMFWYRQDPGLGLRLIYFSYDVKMKEKGDIPEGYSVSREKKERFSLILESASTNQTSMYLCASSPRTLNTEAFFGQGTRLTVV.